The rows below give T cell receptor beta chains drawn from one sample of a study of shared clonotypes between healthy human individuals. The repertoire was sequenced with immunoSEQ multiplex PCR; TCRdb's copy has only in-frame clones and lacks some. The table records about 700,000 clones, over 65% of them present only once. The sequencing sample was made of memory CD4+ T cells sorted from blood. The receptors come from a woman aged 30 to 39 in good health. Each CDR3 is given with its conserved first and last residue. The D gene is left open where the match is weak. Only part of the rows carry a size: once, few, many, or a class if the clone is expanded.

J,D,size,V,CDR3,DNA
TRBJ2-1,TRBD2,NA,TRBV7-2,CASSSRPPSGSGNEQFF,TGTGCCAGCAGCTCACGACCACCTAGCGGGAGTGGGAATGAGCAGTTCTTC
TRBJ2-3,NA,NA,TRBV11-3,CASSPRLNTDTQYF,TGTGCCAGCAGCCCTCGACTGAACACAGATACGCAGTATTTT
TRBJ1-2,NA,NA,TRBV5-6,CASSLPTTNYGYTF,TGTGCCAGCAGCTTGCCGACTACTAACTATGGCTACACCTTC
TRBJ1-1,NA,NA,TRBV2,CASSDRAYTEAFF,TGTGCCAGCAGTGACAGGGCTTACACTGAAGCTTTCTTT
TRBJ1-5,NA,NA,TRBV6-1,CASSGGLLQPQHF,TGTGCCAGCAGTGGAGGCTTGCTTCAGCCCCAGCATTTT
TRBJ2-2,NA,NA,TRBV18,CASSPRDGGRNTGELFF,TGTGCCAGCTCCCCTAGGGACGGCGGACGGAACACCGGGGAGCTGTTTTTT
TRBJ1-5,NA,NA,TRBV27,CASSLSSPKVSAQHF,TGTGCCAGCAGTTTATCCAGTCCCAAAGTTTCAGCCCAGCATTTT
TRBJ2-1,TRBD1,once,TRBV5-4,CASSYPDRGSYNEQFF,TGTGCCAGCAGCTACCCGGACAGGGGCTCCTACAATGAGCAGTTCTTC
TRBJ1-2,NA,once,TRBV7-9,CASSFQAENYGYTF,TGTGCCAGCAGCTTCCAGGCGGAGAACTATGGCTACACCTTC
TRBJ2-6,NA,NA,TRBV28,CASSLPGRLSGANVLTF,TGTGCCAGCAGTTTACCGGGACGCCTCTCTGGGGCCAACGTCCTGACTTTC
TRBJ2-7,TRBD1,NA,TRBV2,CATRTGNEDEQYF,TGTGCCACCAGGACAGGGAATGAGGACGAGCAGTACTTC
TRBJ2-1,TRBD2,NA,TRBV14,CASSQVGTSGRFYEQFF,TGTGCCAGCAGCCAAGTAGGGACTAGCGGGAGGTTCTATGAGCAGTTCTTC
TRBJ2-2,NA,once,TRBV7-3,CASSPRLNTGELFF,TGTGCCAGCAGCCCGCGACTTAACACCGGGGAGCTGTTTTTT
TRBJ2-3,NA,NA,TRBV20-1,CSAKPGRTQYF,TGCAGTGCAAAGCCTGGGAGAACGCAGTATTTT
TRBJ2-7,NA,NA,TRBV5-1,CASTEGTRSYEQYF,TGCGCCAGCACCGAAGGGACAAGATCCTACGAGCAGTACTTC
TRBJ2-7,NA,NA,TRBV11-1,CASSLIDREYEQYF,TGTGCCAGCAGCTTAATAGACCGGGAGTACGAGCAGTACTTC
TRBJ2-1,TRBD2,NA,TRBV11-3,CASSERGSSGKNEQFF,TGTGCCAGCAGCGAAAGGGGTTCTAGCGGGAAGAATGAGCAGTTCTTC
TRBJ2-3,NA,few,TRBV7-2,CASSWGFSTDTQYF,TGTGCCAGCAGCTGGGGGTTTAGCACAGATACGCAGTATTTT
TRBJ2-7,NA,NA,TRBV6-6,CASSYSGGGSYEQYF,TGTGCCAGCAGTTACTCGGGGGGCGGTTCTTACGAGCAGTACTTC
TRBJ2-5,NA,NA,TRBV27,CASSQRGWWETQYF,TGTGCCAGCAGTCAAAGAGGGTGGTGGGAGACCCAGTACTTC
TRBJ1-1,NA,NA,TRBV6-1,CASSEWNTEAFF,TGTGCCAGCAGTGAATGGAACACTGAAGCTTTCTTT
TRBJ2-1,NA,NA,TRBV6-5,CASSYSHDPYYNEQFF,TGTGCCAGCAGTTACTCACACGATCCTTACTACAATGAGCAGTTCTTC
TRBJ2-7,NA,NA,TRBV19,CASSGGFVQYF,TGTGCCAGTAGTGGCGGGTTTGTGCAGTACTTC
TRBJ1-4,NA,NA,TRBV6-1,CASSEELPGLHEKLFF,TGTGCCAGCAGTGAAGAACTTCCGGGATTGCATGAAAAACTGTTTTTT
TRBJ2-7,TRBD1,NA,TRBV10-3,CAISERDSFYEQYF,TGTGCCATCAGTGAGCGGGACAGTTTCTACGAGCAGTACTTC
TRBJ1-1,NA,few,TRBV27,CASSLVGGHTEAFF,TGTGCCAGCAGTCTGGTCGGGGGGCACACTGAAGCTTTCTTT
TRBJ1-5,NA,NA,TRBV27,CASSPASGNQPQHF,TGTGCCAGCAGTCCGGCATCGGGCAATCAGCCCCAGCATTTT
TRBJ1-4,NA,NA,TRBV11-2,CASSPGAGVGEKLFF,TGTGCCAGCAGCCCAGGTGCCGGGGTGGGGGAAAAACTGTTTTTT
TRBJ2-2,TRBD2,few,TRBV11-2,CASSKTGTSNTGELFF,TGTGCCAGCAGCAAAACCGGGACTAGCAACACCGGGGAGCTGTTTTTT
TRBJ2-3,NA,NA,TRBV4-1,CASSHPSDFTDTQYF,TGCGCCAGCAGCCATCCTAGCGATTTCACAGATACGCAGTATTTT
TRBJ2-7,TRBD2,NA,TRBV19,CASSRQAGGYEQYF,TGTGCCAGTAGCCGTCAAGCGGGAGGCTACGAGCAGTACTTC
TRBJ2-7,TRBD1,NA,TRBV2,CASSEVAGGPYEQYF,TGTGCCAGCAGTGAAGTGGCAGGGGGCCCCTACGAGCAGTACTTC
TRBJ2-7,NA,NA,TRBV28,CASSPLLTRLTLVEAYEQYF,TGTGCCAGCAGTCCCCTTTTAACCCGGCTAACACTCGTAGAAGCCTACGAGCAGTACTTC
TRBJ1-2,NA,once,TRBV19,CASRKQGGGYTF,TGTGCCAGTAGAAAACAGGGTGGCGGCTACACCTTC
TRBJ1-2,NA,few,TRBV20-1,CSGVGYTF,TGCAGTGGGGTCGGCTACACCTTC
TRBJ2-1,TRBD2,NA,TRBV19,CASTLGGTSGSSEQFF,TGTGCCAGTACCCTGGGTGGGACTAGCGGGAGCAGTGAGCAGTTCTTC
TRBJ1-4,NA,NA,TRBV11-2,CASSFTEQEKLFF,TGTGCCAGCAGCTTTACCGAACAGGAAAAACTGTTTTTT
TRBJ2-1,NA,few,TRBV30,CAWSVIADHYNEQFF,TGTGCCTGGAGTGTTATTGCGGATCATTACAATGAGCAGTTCTTC
TRBJ2-1,TRBD2,NA,TRBV6-1,CASKAGAGNEQFF,TGTGCCAGCAAGGCGGGAGCTGGCAATGAGCAGTTCTTC
TRBJ1-1,NA,NA,TRBV27,CASSWGSGYTEAFF,TGTGCCAGCAGTTGGGGTTCGGGTTACACTGAAGCTTTCTTT
TRBJ2-3,NA,few,TRBV4-1,CASSQQQDTDTQYF,TGCGCCAGCAGCCAACAACAGGACACAGATACGCAGTATTTT
TRBJ2-7,TRBD1,NA,TRBV19,CASNRPGQGFYEQYF,TGTGCCAGTAATCGTCCGGGACAGGGTTTCTACGAGCAGTACTTC
TRBJ2-7,NA,NA,TRBV27,CASSLPGSYEQYF,TGTGCCAGCAGTTTACCAGGCTCCTACGAGCAGTACTTC
TRBJ2-3,NA,NA,TRBV9,CASSVDGPDTQYF,TGTGCCAGCAGCGTAGATGGTCCAGATACGCAGTATTTT
TRBJ2-6,NA,once,TRBV5-1,CASSTGIQGSQGANVLTF,TGCGCCAGCAGTACGGGTATACAGGGATCGCAAGGGGCCAACGTCCTGACTTTC
TRBJ1-3,NA,NA,TRBV5-1,CASSLGPPDSGNTIYF,TGCGCCAGCAGCTTGGGACCGCCGGACTCTGGAAACACCATATATTTT
TRBJ2-7,TRBD2,NA,TRBV28,CASSFQSGRLYEQYF,TGTGCCAGCAGTTTCCAGAGCGGGAGGCTCTACGAGCAGTACTTC
TRBJ1-2,NA,few,TRBV28,CASSRRGGYGYTF,TGTGCCAGCAGTCGACGAGGGGGATATGGCTACACCTTC
TRBJ2-1,NA,NA,TRBV5-1,CASSSDRNSYNEQFF,TGCGCCAGCAGCTCCGACAGAAATTCCTACAATGAGCAGTTCTTC
TRBJ1-1,NA,NA,TRBV5-4,CASMLPGLNTEAFF,TGTGCCAGCATGCTCCCGGGATTGAACACTGAAGCTTTCTTT
TRBJ2-2,TRBD1,NA,TRBV29-1,CSGRTGTGGTGELFF,TGCAGCGGCCGTACCGGGACAGGTGGCACCGGGGAGCTGTTTTTT
TRBJ2-5,NA,NA,TRBV19,CASKKQGETQYF,TGTGCCAGTAAGAAACAGGGTGAGACCCAGTACTTC
TRBJ2-2,NA,NA,TRBV18,CATAGEGLNTGELFF,TGTGCCACCGCAGGGGAGGGCCTGAACACCGGGGAGCTGTTTTTT
TRBJ1-5,TRBD1,NA,TRBV19,CASSLTGTGVGSNQPQHF,TGTGCCAGTAGTTTAACCGGGACAGGGGTGGGGAGCAATCAGCCCCAGCATTTT